What follows are 6 T cell receptor beta chains derived from one specimen sequenced in a study of a mutant IDH1 vaccine in newly diagnosed glioma. No antigen has been assigned to these receptors. TCRdb's table, derived via immunoSEQ multiplex PCR, lists solely in-frame clones and lacks some. The sample has some 120,000 clones; about 82% are singletons. Stated time point: week 11, during vaccination. Each dose delivered 300 ug of mutant IDH1 20-mer peptide subcutaneously with imiquimod. The material was PBMCs, obtained from a glioma patient whose treatment included an IDH1 peptide vaccine. These receptors were collected from a man in his forties with glioma.

CDR3 in DNA: TGTGCCAGCAGCCCCCGGGAGGGTATCTCTGGGGCCAACGTCCTGACTTTC. Amino acids: CASSPREGISGANVLTF. The chain joins TRBV9 to TRBJ2-6; 8 bases are a match to TRBD2. This CDR3 region has 17 residues. CDR1 is SGDLS, CDR2 YYNGEE, per germline. Trimming cost V 4 bases and J 0 bases; bases outside gene matches: 6.

The rearrangement links TRBV30 to TRBJ2-7; TRBD1 is a possible D gene (6 bases). Germline V gene data show CDR1 as GTSNPN and CDR2 as SVGIG (reference sequence). V shed 0 bases and J shed 3 bases, with 12 bases lying between them. The CDR3 length is 14 residues. CDR3 in DNA: TGTGCCTGGAGTGTACTAGAACAGGGCTACGAGCAGTACTTC. This translates into CAWSVLEQGYEQYF.

This rearrangement joins TRBV19 to TRBJ1-6; TRBD1 is a possible D gene (5 bases). The CDR3 runs 14 residues. CDR1 is LNHDA, CDR2 SQIVND, per germline (reference sequence). V gave up 2 bases and J gave up 5 bases, with 7 bases separating them. The CDR3 DNA reads as TGTGCCAGTAGTATAAAGACAGATAATTCACCCCTCCACTTT. This gives the protein CASSIKTDNSPLHF. Full variable domain (rest looked up from reference TRBV19 and TRBJ1-6): DGGITQSPKYLFRKEGQNVTLSCEQNLNHDAMYWYRQDPGQGLRLIYYSQIVNDFQKGDIAEGYSVSREKKESFPLTVTSAQKNPTAFYLCASSIKTDNSPLHFGNGTRLTVT.

The chain has TRBV6-6 and TRBJ2-7; 7 bases match TRBD1. In germline, CDR1 is MNHNY, CDR2 SVGAGI (reference sequence). V was clipped by 0 bases and J by 3 bases; unmatched bases: 2. The CDR3 is made up of 14 amino acids. Here the CDR3 reads CASSYSGTDYEQYF. The CDR3 DNA is TGTGCCAGCAGTTACTCCGGGACAGACTACGAGCAGTACTTC.

This clone appeared a single time. The chain is built from TRBV4-3 and TRBJ2-5, with 7 bases lining up with TRBD1. Trimming took 4 bases from V and 1 from J; bases not matched to a gene: 3. Germline V lookup: CDR1 LGHNA, CDR2 YSLEER. The CDR3 is made up of 14 amino acids. CDR3 in amino acids: CASSPYRGQETQYF. The CDR3 DNA reads as TGCGCCAGCAGCCCCTACAGGGGCCAAGAGACCCAGTACTTC.

This CDR3 is CASSPVQDYTGELFF. CDR3 sequence (DNA): TGTGCCAGCAGTCCCGTCCAAGACTACACCGGGGAGCTGTTTTTT. The rearrangement links TRBV7-2 to TRBJ2-2; no definite D call. The CDR3 is 15 amino acids. The germline V gene encodes CDR1 SGHTA and CDR2 FQGNSA. V was clipped by 6 bases and J by 3 bases, with 14 bases between them.